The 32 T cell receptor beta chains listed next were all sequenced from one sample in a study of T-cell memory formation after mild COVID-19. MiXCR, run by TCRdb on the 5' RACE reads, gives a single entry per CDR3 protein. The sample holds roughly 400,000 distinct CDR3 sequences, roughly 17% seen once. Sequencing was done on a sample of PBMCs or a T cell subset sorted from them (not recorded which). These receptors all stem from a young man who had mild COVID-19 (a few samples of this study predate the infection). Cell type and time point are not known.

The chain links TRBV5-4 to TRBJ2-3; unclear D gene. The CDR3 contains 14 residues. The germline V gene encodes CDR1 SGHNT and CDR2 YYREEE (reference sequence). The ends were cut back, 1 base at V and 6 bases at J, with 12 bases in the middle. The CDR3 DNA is TGTGCCAGCAGCTTGCGGGCCACCAGGGATACGCAGTATTTT. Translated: CASSLRATRDTQYF.

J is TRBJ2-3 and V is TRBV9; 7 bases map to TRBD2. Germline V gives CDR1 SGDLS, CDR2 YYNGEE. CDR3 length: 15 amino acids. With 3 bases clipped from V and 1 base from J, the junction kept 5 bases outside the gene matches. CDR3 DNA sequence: TGTGCCAGCAGCGGGGTACGGGGGGGCACAGATACGCAGTATTTT. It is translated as CASSGVRGGTDTQYF.

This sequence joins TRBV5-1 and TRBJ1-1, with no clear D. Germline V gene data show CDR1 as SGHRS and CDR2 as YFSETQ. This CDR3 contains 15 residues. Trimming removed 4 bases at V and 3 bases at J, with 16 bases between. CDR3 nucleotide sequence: TGCGCCAGCAGCCCGAGTCATTTTGTGGACACTGAAGCTTTCTTT. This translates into CASSPSHFVDTEAFF. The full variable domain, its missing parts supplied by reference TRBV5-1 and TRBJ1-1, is KAGVTQTPRYLIKTRGQQVTLSCSPISGHRSVSWYQQTPGQGLQFLFEYFSETQRNKGNFPGRFSGRQFSNSRSEMNVSTLELGDSALYLCASSPSHFVDTEAFFGQGTRLTVV.

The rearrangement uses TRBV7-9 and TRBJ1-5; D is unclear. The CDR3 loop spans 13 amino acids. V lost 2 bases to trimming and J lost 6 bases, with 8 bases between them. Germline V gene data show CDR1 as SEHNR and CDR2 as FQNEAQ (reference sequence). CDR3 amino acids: CASSLYPSQPQHF. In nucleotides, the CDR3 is TGTGCCAGCAGCTTATATCCATCTCAGCCCCAGCATTTT.

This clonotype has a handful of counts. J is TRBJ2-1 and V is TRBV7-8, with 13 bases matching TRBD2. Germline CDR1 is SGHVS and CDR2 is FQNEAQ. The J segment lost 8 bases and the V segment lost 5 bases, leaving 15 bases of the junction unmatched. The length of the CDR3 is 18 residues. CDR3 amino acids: CASSTRTSGGLGTDEQFF. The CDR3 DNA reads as TGTGCCAGCAGCACCCGGACTAGCGGGGGCCTTGGGACCGATGAGCAGTTCTTC.

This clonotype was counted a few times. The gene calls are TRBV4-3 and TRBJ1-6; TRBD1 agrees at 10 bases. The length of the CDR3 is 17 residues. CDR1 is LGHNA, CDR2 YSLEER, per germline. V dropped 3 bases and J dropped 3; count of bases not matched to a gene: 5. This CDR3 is CASSQRQGADYNSPLHF. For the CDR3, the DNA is TGCGCCAGCAGCCAGAGACAGGGGGCTGACTATAATTCACCCCTCCACTTT.

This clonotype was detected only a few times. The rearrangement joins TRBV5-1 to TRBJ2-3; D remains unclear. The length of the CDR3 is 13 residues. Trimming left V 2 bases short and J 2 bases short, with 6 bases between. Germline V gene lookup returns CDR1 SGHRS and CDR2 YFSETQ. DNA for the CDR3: TGCGCCAGCAGCTTTGCGCCCACAGATACGCAGTATTTT. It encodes CASSFAPTDTQYF.

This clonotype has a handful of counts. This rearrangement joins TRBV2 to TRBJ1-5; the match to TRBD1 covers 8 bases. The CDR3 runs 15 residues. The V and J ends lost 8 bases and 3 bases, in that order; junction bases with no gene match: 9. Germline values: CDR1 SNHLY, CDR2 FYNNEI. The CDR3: CASGEGQEDNQPQHF. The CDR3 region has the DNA TGTGCCAGCGGGGAGGGACAGGAAGACAATCAGCCCCAGCATTTT.

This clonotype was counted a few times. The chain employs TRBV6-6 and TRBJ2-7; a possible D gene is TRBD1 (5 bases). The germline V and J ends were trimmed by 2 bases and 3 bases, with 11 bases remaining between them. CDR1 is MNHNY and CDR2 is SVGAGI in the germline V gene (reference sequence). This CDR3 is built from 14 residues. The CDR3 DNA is TGTGCCAGCAGTTACACGCAGGGTAGCTACGAGCAGTACGTC. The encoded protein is CASSYTQGSYEQYV.

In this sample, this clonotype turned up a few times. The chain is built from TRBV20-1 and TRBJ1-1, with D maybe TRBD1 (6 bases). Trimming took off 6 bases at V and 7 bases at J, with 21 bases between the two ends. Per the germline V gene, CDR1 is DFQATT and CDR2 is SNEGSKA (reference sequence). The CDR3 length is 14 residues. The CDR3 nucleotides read TGCAGTGCCCGTCCGGGGGCAGTCGAAGTTGAAGCTTTCTTT. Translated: CSARPGAVEVEAFF.

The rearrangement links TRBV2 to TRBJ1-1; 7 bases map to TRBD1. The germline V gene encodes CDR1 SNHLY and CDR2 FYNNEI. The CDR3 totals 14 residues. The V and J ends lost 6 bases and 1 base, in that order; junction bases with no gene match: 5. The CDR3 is CASSEQGRNTEAFF. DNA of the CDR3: TGTGCCAGCAGCGAACAGGGGCGGAACACTGAAGCTTTCTTT.

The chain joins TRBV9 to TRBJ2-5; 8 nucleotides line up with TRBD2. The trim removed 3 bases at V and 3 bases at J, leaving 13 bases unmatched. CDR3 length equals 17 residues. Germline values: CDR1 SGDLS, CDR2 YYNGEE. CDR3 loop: CASSADAPGLGKETQYF. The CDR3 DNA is TGTGCCAGCAGCGCCGATGCCCCGGGACTAGGCAAAGAGACCCAGTACTTC.

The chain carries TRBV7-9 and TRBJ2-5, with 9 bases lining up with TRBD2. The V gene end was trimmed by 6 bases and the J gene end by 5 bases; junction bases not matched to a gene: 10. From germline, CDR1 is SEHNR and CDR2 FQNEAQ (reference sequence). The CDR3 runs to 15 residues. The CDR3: CASSPPGTSWETQYF. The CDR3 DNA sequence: TGTGCCAGCAGTCCTCCCGGGACTAGCTGGGAGACCCAGTACTTC.

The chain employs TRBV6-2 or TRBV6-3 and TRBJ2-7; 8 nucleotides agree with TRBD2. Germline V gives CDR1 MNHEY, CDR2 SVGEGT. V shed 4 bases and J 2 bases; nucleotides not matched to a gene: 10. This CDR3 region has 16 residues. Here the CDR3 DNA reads TGTGCCAGCAGTTCCACAAGACTAGCGACGACCTACGAGCAGTACTTC. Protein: CASSSTRLATTYEQYF.

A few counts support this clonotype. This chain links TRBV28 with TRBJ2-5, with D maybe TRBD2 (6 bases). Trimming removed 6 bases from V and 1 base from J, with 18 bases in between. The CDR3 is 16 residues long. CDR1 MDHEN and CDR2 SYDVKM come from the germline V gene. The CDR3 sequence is CASRDYSGEAQETQYF. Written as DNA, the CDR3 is TGTGCCAGCAGGGACTACAGCGGAGAGGCCCAAGAGACCCAGTACTTC.

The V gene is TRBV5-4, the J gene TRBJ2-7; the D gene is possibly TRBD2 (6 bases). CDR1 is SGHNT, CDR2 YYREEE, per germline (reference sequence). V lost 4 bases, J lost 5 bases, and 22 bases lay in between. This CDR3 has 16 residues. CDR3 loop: CASSPPPGGKGHEQYF. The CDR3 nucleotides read TGTGCCAGCAGCCCCCCCCCCGGGGGAAAGGGGCACGAGCAGTACTTC.

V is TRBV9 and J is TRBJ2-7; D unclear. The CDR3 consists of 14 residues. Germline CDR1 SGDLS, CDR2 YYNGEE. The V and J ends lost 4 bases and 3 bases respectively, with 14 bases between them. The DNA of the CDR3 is TGTGCCAGCAGCCCCCCCCCCGGCGGCTACGAGCAGTACTTC. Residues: CASSPPPGGYEQYF.

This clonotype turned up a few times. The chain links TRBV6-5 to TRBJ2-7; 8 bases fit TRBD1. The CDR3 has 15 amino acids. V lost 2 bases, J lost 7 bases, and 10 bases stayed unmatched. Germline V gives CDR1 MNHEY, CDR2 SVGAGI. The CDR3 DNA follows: TGTGCCAGCAGTTACCGGGGCCGGACAGGGTCTGAGCAGTACTTC. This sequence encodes CASSYRGRTGSEQYF.

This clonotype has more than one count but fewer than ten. The CDR3 DNA sequence: TGCGCCAGCAGCCAGCAGGGTGTGGAAAACATTCAGTACTTC. As protein: CASSQQGVENIQYF. The chain is built from TRBV4-1 and TRBJ2-4; perhaps TRBD1 as D (5 bases). Trimming shortened V by 3 bases and J by 5 bases, and 11 bases separated the two germline ends. From germline, CDR1 is MGHRA and CDR2 YSYEKL. The CDR3 runs 14 residues.

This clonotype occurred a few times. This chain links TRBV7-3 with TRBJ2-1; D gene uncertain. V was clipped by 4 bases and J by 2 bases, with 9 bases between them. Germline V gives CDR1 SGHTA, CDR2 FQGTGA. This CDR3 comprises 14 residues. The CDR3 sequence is CASSSTTTYNEQFF. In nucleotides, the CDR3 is TGTGCCAGCAGCTCGACCACTACCTACAATGAGCAGTTCTTC.

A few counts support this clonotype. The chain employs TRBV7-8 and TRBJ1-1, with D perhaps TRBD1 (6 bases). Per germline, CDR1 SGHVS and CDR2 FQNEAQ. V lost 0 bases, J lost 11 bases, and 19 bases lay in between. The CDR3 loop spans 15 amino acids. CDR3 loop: CASSLAPIQGASAFF. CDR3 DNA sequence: TGTGCCAGCAGCTTAGCGCCCATACAGGGAGCCAGCGCTTTCTTT. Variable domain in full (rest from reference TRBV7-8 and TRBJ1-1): GAGVSQSPRYKVAKRGQDVALRCDPISGHVSLFWYQQALGQGPEFLTYFQNEAQLDKSGLPSDRFFAERPEGSVSTLKIQRTQQEDSAVYLCASSLAPIQGASAFFGQGTRLTVV.

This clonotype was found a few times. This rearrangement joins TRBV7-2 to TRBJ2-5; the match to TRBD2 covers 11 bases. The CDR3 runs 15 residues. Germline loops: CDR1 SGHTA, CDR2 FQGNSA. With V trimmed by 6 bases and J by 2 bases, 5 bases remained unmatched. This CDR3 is CASRRLAGQQETQYF. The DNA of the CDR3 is TGTGCCAGCAGGCGACTAGCGGGGCAACAAGAGACCCAGTACTTC.

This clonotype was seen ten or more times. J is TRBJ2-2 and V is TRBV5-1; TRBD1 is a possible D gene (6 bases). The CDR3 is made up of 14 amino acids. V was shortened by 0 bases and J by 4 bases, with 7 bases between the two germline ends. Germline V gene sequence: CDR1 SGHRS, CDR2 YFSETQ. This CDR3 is CASSLVQGTGELFF. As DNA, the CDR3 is TGCGCCAGCAGCTTGGTACAGGGCACCGGGGAGCTGTTTTTT.

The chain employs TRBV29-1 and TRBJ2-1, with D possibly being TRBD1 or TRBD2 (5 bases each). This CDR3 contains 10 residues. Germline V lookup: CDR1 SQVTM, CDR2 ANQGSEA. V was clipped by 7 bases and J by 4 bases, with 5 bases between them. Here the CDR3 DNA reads TGCAGCGGGGGGTACAATGAGCAGTTCTTC. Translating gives CSGGYNEQFF.

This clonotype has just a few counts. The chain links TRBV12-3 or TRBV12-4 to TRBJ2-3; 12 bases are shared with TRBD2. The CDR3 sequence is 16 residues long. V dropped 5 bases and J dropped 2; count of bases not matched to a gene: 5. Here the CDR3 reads CASSELAGGYTDTQYF. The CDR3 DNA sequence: TGTGCCAGCAGTGAACTAGCGGGGGGATACACAGATACGCAGTATTTT.

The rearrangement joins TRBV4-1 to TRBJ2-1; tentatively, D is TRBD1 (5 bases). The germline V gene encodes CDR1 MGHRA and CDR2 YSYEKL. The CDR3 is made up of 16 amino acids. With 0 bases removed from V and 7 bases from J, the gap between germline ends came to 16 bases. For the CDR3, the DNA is TGCGCCAGCAGCCAAGATCTGGCGTCAGGGTCTAATGAGCAGTTCTTC. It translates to CASSQDLASGSNEQFF.

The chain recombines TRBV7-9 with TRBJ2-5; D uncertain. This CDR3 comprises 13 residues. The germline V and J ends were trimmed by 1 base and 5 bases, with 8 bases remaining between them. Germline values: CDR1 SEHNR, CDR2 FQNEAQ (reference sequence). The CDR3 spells CASSLVNLETQYF. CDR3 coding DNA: TGTGCCAGCAGCTTAGTTAATCTGGAGACCCAGTACTTC. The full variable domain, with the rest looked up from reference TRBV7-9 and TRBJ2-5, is DTGVSQNPRHKITKRGQNVTFRCDPISEHNRLYWYRQTLGQGPEFLTYFQNEAQLEKSRLLSDRFSAERPKGSFSTLEIQRTEQGDSAMYLCASSLVNLETQYFGPGTRLLVL.

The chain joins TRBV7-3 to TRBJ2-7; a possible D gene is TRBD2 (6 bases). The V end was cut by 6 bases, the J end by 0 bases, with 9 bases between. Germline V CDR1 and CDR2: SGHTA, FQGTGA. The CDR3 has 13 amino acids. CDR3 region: CASRSGGSYEQYF. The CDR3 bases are TGTGCCAGCAGGTCCGGGGGCTCCTACGAGCAGTACTTC.

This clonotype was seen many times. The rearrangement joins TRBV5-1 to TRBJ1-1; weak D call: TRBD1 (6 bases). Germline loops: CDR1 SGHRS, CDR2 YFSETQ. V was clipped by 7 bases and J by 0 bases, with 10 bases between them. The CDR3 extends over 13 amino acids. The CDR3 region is CASREGVNTEAFF. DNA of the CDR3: TGCGCCAGCCGAGAGGGGGTGAACACTGAAGCTTTCTTT.

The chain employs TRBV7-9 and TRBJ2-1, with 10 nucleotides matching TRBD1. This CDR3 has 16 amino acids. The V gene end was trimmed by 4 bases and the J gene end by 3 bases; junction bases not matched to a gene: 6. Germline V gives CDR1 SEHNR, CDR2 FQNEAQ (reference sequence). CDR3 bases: TGTGCCAGCAGCTCCCCCCGGGACAGGGGCTACAATGAGCAGTTCTTC. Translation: CASSSPRDRGYNEQFF.

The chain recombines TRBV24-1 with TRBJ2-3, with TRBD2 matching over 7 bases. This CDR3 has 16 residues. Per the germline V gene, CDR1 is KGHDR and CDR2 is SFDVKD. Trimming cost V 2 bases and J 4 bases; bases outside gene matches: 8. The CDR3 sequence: CATSDSPPLAADTQYF. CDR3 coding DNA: TGTGCCACCAGTGATTCCCCTCCTCTAGCGGCAGATACGCAGTATTTT.

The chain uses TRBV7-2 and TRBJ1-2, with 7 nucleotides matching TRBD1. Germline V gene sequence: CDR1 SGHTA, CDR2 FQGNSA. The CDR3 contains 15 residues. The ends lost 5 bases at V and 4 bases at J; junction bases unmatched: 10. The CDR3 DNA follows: TGTGCCAGCAGCCCGTACCGGGACAGTCGCTATGGCTACACCTTC. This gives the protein CASSPYRDSRYGYTF.